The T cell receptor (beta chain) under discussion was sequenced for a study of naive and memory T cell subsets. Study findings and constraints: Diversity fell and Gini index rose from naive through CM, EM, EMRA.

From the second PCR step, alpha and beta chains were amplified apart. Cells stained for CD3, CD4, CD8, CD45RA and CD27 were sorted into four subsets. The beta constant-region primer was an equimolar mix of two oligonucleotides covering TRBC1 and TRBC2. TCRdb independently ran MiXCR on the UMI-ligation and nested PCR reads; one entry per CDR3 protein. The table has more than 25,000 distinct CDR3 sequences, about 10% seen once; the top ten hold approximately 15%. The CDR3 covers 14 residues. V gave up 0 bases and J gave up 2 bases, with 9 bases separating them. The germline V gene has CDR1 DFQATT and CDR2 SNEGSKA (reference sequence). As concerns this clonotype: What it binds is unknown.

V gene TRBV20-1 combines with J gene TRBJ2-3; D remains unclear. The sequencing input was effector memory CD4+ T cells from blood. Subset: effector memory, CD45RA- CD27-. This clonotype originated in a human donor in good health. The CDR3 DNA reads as TGCAGTGCTAGAGATGCGGCCCCCACAGATACGCAGTATTTT. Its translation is CSARDAAPTDTQYF.